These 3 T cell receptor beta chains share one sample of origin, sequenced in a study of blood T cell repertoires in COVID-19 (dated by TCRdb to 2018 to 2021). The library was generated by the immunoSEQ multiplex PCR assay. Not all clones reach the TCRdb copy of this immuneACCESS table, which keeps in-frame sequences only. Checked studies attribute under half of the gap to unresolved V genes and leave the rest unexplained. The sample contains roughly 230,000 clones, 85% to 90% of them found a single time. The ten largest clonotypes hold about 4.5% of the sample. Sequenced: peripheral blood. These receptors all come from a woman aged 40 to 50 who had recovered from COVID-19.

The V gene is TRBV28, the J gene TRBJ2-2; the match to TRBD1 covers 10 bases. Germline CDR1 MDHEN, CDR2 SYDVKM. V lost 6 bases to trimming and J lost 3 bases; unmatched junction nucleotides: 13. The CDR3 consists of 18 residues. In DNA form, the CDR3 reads TGTGCCAGCAGCTCCGGACAGGGGGGTGATTCGTACACCGGGGAGCTGTTTTTT. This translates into CASSSGQGGDSYTGELFF.

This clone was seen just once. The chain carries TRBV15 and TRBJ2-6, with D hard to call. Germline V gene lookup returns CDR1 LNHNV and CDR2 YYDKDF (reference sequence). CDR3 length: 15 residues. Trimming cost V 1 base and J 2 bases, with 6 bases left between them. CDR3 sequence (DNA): TGTGCCACCAGCAGAGTCACAGCTGGGGCCAACGTCCTGACTTTC. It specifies CATSRVTAGANVLTF.

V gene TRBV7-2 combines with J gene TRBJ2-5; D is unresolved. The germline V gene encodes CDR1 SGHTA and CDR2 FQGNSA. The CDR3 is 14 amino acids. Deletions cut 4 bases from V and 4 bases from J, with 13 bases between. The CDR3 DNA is TGTGCCAGCAGCTCCCCCAACGCGGTAGAGACCCAGTACTTC. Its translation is CASSSPNAVETQYF.